Listed below are T cell receptor beta chains from one sample, sequenced in a study of cytomegalovirus exposure and HLA in healthy donors. Produced via immunoSEQ multiplex PCR; TCRdb's table is partial and in-frame only. The sample carries a few hundred thousand clones, roughly 89% recorded once. The sample was PBMCs. The receptors were sampled from a woman in her late teens or twenties in good health and CMV-seronegative. The conserved cysteine and the conserved F or W are not part of the CDR3 here.

V: TRBV7-2
CDR3: ASSLRGGSNQPQH

V: TRBV6-5
CDR3: ASSYQPAQGNTIY

V: TRBV4-3
CDR3: ASSQNRGLSYEQY

V: TRBV10-2
CDR3: ASSVGGRTEAF

V: TRBV19
CDR3: ASNAGLAGGSQETQY

V: TRBV5-1
CDR3: ASSLGLAGADTQY

V: TRBV6-5
CDR3: ASGTGAYEQY

V: TRBV5-6
CDR3: ASSLTGQMSNQPQH

V: TRBV5-4
CDR3: ASSLGTSGIYNEQF

V: TRBV5-1
CDR3: ASSLSIAGGGNEQF

V: TRBV4-3
CDR3: ASSQEAENTEAF